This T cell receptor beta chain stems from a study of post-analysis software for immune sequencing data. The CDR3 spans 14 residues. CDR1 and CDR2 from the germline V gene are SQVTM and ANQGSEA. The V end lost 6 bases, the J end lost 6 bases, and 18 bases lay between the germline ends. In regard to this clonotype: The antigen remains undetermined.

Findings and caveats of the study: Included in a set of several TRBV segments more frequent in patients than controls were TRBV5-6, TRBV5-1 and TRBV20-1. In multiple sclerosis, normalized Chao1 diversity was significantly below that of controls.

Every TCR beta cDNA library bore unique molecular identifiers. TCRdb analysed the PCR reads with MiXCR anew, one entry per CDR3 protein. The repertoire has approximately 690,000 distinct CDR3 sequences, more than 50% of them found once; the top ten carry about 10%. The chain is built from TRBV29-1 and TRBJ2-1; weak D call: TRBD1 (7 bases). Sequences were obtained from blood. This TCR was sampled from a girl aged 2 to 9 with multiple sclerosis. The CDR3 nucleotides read TGCAGCGTACCGACAGGGAGGATACGCAATGAGCAGTTCTTC. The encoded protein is CSVPTGRIRNEQFF.